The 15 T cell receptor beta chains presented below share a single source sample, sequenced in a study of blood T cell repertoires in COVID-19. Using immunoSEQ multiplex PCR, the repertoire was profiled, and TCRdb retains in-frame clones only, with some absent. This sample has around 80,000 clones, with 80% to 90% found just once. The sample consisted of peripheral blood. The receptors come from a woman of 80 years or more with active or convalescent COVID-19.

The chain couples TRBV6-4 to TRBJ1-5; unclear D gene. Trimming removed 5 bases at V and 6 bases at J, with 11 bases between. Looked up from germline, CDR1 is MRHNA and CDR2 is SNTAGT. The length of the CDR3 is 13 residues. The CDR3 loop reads CASSRELGQPQHF. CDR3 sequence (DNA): TGTGCCAGCAGTCGGGAACTCGGTCAGCCCCAGCATTTT.

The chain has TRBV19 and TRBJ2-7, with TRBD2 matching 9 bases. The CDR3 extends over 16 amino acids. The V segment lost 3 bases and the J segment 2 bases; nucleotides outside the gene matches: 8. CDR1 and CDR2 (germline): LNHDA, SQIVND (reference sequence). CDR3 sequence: CASSMASGTYTYEQYF. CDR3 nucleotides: TGTGCCAGTAGTATGGCTAGCGGGACCTACACCTACGAGCAGTACTTC.

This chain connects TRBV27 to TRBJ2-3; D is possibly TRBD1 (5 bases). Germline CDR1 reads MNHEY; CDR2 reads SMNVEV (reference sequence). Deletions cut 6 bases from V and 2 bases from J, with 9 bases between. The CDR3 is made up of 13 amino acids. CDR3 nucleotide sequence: TGTGCCAGCAGGTACAGGTACACAGATACGCAGTATTTT. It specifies CASRYRYTDTQYF.

CDR3 nucleotide sequence: TGTGCCAGCATTAGGGACAGGGGGCCTGTCACCGGGGAGCTGTTTTTT. Residues: CASIRDRGPVTGELFF. This chain links TRBV6-6 with TRBJ2-2; TRBD1 matches at 12 bases. V gave up 7 bases and J gave up 4 bases; unmatched junction bases: 7. The germline V gene has CDR1 MNHNY and CDR2 SVGAGI (reference sequence). The CDR3 is 16 residues long.

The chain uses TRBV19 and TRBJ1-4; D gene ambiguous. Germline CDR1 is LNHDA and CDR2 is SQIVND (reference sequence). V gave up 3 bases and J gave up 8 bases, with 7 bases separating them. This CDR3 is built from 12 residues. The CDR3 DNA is TGTGCCAGTAGTATCCTTGGCGAAAAACTGTTTTTT. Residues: CASSILGEKLFF.

The CDR3 is CASSSTSGGYGEQFF. The CDR3 DNA follows: TGTGCCAGCAGCTCGACTAGCGGGGGGTATGGTGAGCAGTTCTTC. The V and J genes are TRBV5-4 and TRBJ2-1, with TRBD2 matching 13 bases. Germline CDR1 SGHNT, CDR2 YYREEE (reference sequence). The CDR3 covers 15 residues. The trim removed 3 bases at V and 9 bases at J, leaving 6 bases unmatched.

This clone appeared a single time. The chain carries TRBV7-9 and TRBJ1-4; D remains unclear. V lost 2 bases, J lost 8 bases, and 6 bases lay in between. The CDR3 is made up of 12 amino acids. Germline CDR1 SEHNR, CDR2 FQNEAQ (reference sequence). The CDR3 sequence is CASSLSGEKLFF. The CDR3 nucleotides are TGTGCCAGCAGCTTATCCGGGGAAAAACTGTTTTTT.

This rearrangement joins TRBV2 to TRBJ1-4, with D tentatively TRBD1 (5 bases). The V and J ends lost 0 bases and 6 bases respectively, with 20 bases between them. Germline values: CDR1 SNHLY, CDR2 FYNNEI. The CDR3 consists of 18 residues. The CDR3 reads CASSEAGLPRGWDEKLFF. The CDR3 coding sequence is TGTGCCAGCAGTGAAGCGGGCCTCCCCCGGGGGTGGGATGAAAAACTGTTTTTT.

In nucleotides, the CDR3 is TGTGCCAGCACCCCCCACGGGACAGGGGGAAAAACTGAAGCTTTCTTT. This encodes CASTPHGTGGKTEAFF. The V gene is TRBV6-2 or TRBV6-3, the J gene TRBJ1-1; 11 nucleotides agree with TRBD1. CDR1 MNHEY and CDR2 SVGEGT come from the germline V gene. The CDR3 runs 16 residues. The J segment lost 5 bases and the V segment lost 7 bases, leaving 12 bases of the junction unmatched.

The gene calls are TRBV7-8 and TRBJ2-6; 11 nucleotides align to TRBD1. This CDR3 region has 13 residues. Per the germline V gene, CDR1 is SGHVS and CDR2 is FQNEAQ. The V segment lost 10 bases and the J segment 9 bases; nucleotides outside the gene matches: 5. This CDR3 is CATGTGGNNVLTF. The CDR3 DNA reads TGTGCCACGGGGACAGGGGGTAACAACGTCCTGACTTTC.

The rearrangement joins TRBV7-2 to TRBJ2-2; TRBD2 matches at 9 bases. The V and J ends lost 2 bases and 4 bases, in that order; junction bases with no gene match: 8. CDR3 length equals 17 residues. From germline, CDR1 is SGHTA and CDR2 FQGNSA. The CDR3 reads CASSLLSGRGSTGELFF. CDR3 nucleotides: TGTGCCAGCAGCTTACTTAGCGGGAGAGGGAGCACCGGGGAGCTGTTTTTT.

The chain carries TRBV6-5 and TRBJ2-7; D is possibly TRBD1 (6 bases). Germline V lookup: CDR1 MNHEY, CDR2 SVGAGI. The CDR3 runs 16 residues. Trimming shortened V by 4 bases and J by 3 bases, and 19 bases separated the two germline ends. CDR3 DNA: TGTGCCAGCAGTTCAAGGGAGTGGCAGGGGATCTACGAGCAGTACTTC. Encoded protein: CASSSREWQGIYEQYF.

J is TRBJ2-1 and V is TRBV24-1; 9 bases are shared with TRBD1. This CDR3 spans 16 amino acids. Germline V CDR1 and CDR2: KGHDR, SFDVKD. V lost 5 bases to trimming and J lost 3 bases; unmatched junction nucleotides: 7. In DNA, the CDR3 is TGTGCCACCAGTGTACTAGGGACAGGGAGCTACAATGAGCAGTTCTTC. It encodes CATSVLGTGSYNEQFF.

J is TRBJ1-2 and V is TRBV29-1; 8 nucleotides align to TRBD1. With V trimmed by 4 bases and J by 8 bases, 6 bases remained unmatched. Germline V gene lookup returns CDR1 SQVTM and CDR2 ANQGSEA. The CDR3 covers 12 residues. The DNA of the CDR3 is TGCAGCGTTGGGACAGGGACTGTGGGCTACACCTTC. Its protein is CSVGTGTVGYTF.

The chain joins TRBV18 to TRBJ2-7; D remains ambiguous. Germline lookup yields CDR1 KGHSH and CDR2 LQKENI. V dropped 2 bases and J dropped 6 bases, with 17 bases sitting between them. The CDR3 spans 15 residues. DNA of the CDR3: TGTGCCAGCTCACCATCTTCCGCGTTAGCCGGCGAGCAGTACTTC. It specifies CASSPSSALAGEQYF. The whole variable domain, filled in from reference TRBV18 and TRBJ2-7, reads NAGVMQNPRHLVRRRGQEARLRCSPMKGHSHVYWYRQLPEEGLKFMVYLQKENIIDESGMPKERFSAEFPKEGPSILRIQQVVRGDSAAYFCASSPSSALAGEQYFGPGTRLTVT.